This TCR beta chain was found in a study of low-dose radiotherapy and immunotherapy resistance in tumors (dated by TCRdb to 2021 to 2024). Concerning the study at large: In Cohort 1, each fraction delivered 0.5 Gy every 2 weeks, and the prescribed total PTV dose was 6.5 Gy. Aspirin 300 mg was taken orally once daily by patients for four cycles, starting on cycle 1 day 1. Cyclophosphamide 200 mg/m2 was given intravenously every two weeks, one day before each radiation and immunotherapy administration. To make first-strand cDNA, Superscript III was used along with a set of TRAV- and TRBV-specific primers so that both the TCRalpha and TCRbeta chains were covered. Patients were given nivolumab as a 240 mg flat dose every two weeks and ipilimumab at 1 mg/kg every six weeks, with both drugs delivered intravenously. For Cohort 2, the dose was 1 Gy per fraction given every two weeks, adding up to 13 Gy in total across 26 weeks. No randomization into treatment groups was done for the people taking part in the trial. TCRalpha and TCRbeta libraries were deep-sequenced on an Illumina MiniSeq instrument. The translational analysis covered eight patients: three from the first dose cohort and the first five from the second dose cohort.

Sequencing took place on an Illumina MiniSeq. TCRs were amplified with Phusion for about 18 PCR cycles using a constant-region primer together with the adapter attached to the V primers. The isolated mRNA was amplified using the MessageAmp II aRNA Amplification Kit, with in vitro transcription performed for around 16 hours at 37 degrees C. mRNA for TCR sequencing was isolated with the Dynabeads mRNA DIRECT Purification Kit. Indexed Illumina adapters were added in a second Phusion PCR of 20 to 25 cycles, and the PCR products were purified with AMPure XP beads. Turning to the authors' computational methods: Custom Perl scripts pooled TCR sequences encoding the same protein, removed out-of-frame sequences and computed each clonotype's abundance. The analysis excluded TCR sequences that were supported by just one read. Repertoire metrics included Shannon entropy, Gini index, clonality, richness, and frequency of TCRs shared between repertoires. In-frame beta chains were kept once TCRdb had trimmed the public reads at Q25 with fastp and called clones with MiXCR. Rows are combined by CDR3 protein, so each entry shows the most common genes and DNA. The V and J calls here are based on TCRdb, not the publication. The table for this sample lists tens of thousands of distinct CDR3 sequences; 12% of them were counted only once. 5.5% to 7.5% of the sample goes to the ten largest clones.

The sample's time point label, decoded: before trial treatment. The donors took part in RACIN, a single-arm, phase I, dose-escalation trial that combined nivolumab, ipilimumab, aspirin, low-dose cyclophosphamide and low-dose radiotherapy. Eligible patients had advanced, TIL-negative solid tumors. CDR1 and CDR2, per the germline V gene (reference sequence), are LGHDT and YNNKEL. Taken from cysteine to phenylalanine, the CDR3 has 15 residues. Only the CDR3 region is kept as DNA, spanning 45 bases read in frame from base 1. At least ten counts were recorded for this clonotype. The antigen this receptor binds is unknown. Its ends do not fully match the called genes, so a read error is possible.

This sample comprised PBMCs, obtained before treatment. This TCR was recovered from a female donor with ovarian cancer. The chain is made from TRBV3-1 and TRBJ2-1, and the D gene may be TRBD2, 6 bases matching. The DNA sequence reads TGCGCCAGCAGCCAAGGAGGGAGCTCCTACAATGAGCAGTTCTTC. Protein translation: CASSQGGSSYNEQFF.